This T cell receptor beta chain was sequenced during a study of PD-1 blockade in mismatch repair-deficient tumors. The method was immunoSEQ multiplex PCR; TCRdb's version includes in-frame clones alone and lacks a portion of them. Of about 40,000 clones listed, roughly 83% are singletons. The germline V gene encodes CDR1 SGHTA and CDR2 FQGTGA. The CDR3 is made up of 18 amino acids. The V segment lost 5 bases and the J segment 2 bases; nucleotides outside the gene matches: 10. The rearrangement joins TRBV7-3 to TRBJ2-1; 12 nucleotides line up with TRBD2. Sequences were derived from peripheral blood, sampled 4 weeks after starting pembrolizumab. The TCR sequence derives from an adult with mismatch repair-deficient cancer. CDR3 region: CASSPGLAGTSPYNEQFF. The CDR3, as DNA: TGTGCCAGCAGCCCAGGACTAGCGGGAACCTCGCCCTACAATGAGCAGTTCTTC.